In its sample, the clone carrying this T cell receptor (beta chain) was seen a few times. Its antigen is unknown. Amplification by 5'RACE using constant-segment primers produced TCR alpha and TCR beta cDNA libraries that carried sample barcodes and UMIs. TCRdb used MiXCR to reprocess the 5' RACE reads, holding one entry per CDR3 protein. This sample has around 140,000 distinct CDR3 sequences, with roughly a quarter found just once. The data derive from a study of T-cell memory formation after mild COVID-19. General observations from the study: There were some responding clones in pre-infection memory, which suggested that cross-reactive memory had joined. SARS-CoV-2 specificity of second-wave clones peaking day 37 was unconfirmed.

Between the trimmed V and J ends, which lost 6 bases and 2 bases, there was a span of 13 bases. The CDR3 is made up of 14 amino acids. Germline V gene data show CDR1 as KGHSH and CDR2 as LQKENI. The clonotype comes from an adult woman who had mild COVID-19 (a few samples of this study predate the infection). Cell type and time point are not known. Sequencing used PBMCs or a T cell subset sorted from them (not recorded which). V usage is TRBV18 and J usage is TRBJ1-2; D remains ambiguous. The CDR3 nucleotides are TGTGCCAGCTCCTCCCTGGAAGCGAACTATGGCTACACCTTC. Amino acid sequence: CASSSLEANYGYTF. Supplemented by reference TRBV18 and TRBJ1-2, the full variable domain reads NAGVMQNPRHLVRRRGQEARLRCSPMKGHSHVYWYRQLPEEGLKFMVYLQKENIIDESGMPKERFSAEFPKEGPSILRIQQVVRGDSAAYFCASSSLEANYGYTFGSGTRLTVV.